The TCR beta chain described here comes from a study of shared clonotypes between healthy human individuals. Overall study findings and caveats: The represented genetic and exposure-history diversity was limited by the small number of donors.

Germline CDR1 is SGHDT and CDR2 is YYEEEE. CDR3 length equals 14 residues. With V trimmed by 0 bases and J by 8 bases, 3 bases remained unmatched. Investigators spread the genomic DNA of each subset evenly over several immunoSEQ plates. The table came from immunoSEQ multiplex PCR; TCRdb's copy has only in-frame clones and leaves some out. The table includes 2 million to 3 million clones, more than 80% detected once. This clone was seen only once. Its matching antigen is unknown. Material: naive CD4+ T cells sorted from blood. The subset here: CD45RA+ positively selected. The V and J genes are TRBV5-6 and TRBJ2-4; 9 nucleotides match TRBD1. This TCR was sampled from a man aged 18 to 35 in good health. The CDR3 DNA reads as TGTGCCAGCAGCTTGGGGCGGACAGGGGACATTCAGTACTTC. Encoded protein: CASSLGRTGDIQYF. Together with reference TRBV5-6 and TRBJ2-4, the CDR3 gives the full variable domain: DAGVTQSPTHLIKTRGQQVTLRCSPKSGHDTVSWYQQALGQGPQFIFQYYEEEERQRGNFPDRFSGHQFPNYSSELNVNALLLGDSALYLCASSLGRTGDIQYFGAGTRLSVL.